This T cell receptor beta chain was sequenced during a study of T cells expressing NK-cell markers. For the study at large: HCMV seropositivity characterized seven of the eight sequenced donors, and seronegativity one. Study-level results: HCMV specificity of expanded NKG2C+ T cell clones remained unclear. NKG2C+ dominant clonotype frequencies in a handful of donors were about 1.0-8% of CD8+ T cells.

CDR1 MNHEY and CDR2 SVGAGI come from the germline V gene. The CDR3 extends over 15 amino acids. Concerning this clonotype: What it binds is unknown.

5'RACE template switching with UMIs generated TCR beta cDNA. TCRdb re-called the 5' RACE reads; every CDR3 protein appears as one record, without DNA. In total, the table holds about 260,000 distinct CDR3 sequences. The chain employs TRBV6-5 and TRBJ2-6. What was sequenced was blood T cells: a sorted CD56 or NKG2C T cell subset, CD4+ or CD8+ T cells, or bulk PBMC T cells (not recorded which). The clonotype was recovered from a woman aged 18 to 75 in good health. The CDR3 here is CASSYSPTGANVLTF.